A selection of T cell receptor beta chains follows, all from one sample in a study of blood T cells in healthy people across ages. TCRdb used MiXCR to reprocess the 5' RACE reads, holding one entry per CDR3 protein. The table lists about 640,000 distinct CDR3 sequences, approximately 50% of them singletons. Sample: blood. The source is a man between 60 and 70 years old in good health. The CDR3 runs from the conserved cysteine through the conserved F or W. Each record gives: V gene, J gene, clone size, D gene, CDR3 protein, CDR3 DNA. The D gene is left open where the match is weak. Only some rows state a clone size, as once, few, many or a class for expanded clones.

V gene: TRBV5-1
J gene: TRBJ2-1
clone size: -
D gene: TRBD2
CDR3 protein: CASSPLPSGGAYNEQFF
CDR3 DNA: TGCGCCAGCAGCCCCCTGCCTAGCGGGGGGGCCTACAATGAGCAGTTCTTC

V gene: TRBV27
J gene: TRBJ1-4
clone size: -
D gene: TRBD1
CDR3 protein: CASSLRGQGAGESPWEELFF
CDR3 DNA: TGTGCCAGCAGTTTAAGGGGACAGGGGGCCGGTGAGTCCCCCTGGGAGGAACTGTTTTTT

V gene: TRBV12-3/TRBV12-4
J gene: TRBJ2-1
clone size: few
D gene: TRBD2
CDR3 protein: CASRGTSGVNEQFF
CDR3 DNA: TGTGCCAGCAGGGGGACTAGTGGGGTAAATGAGCAGTTCTTC

V gene: TRBV6-1
J gene: TRBJ1-4
clone size: -
D gene: TRBD1
CDR3 protein: CASSGDRWNEKLFF
CDR3 DNA: TGTGCCAGCAGTGGGGACAGGTGGAATGAAAAACTGTTTTTT

V gene: TRBV5-1
J gene: TRBJ1-3
clone size: -
D gene: -
CDR3 protein: CASSPDPSSGNTIYF
CDR3 DNA: TGCGCCAGCAGCCCGGACCCAAGCTCTGGAAACACCATATATTTT

V gene: TRBV29-1
J gene: TRBJ2-7
clone size: few
D gene: TRBD1
CDR3 protein: CSVEDGGDRGGEQYF
CDR3 DNA: TGCAGCGTTGAAGATGGAGGGGACAGGGGTGGCGAGCAGTACTTC

V gene: TRBV2
J gene: TRBJ2-5
clone size: few
D gene: -
CDR3 protein: CASSEVQGGETQYF
CDR3 DNA: TGTGCCAGCAGTGAGGTGCAGGGGGGAGAGACCCAGTACTTC

V gene: TRBV7-9
J gene: TRBJ1-6
clone size: -
D gene: -
CDR3 protein: CASSLGRGESNNSPLHF
CDR3 DNA: TGTGCCAGCAGCTTAGGTCGGGGGGAGTCTAATAATTCACCCCTCCACTTT

V gene: TRBV13
J gene: TRBJ2-7
clone size: -
D gene: TRBD2
CDR3 protein: CASSLGGGLAGYEQYF
CDR3 DNA: TGTGCCAGCAGCTTAGGCGGCGGACTAGCGGGCTACGAGCAGTACTTC

V gene: TRBV4-1
J gene: TRBJ1-1
clone size: -
D gene: -
CDR3 protein: CASSQGPRGNTEAFF
CDR3 DNA: TGCGCCAGCAGCCAAGGGCCACGGGGAAACACTGAAGCTTTCTTT

V gene: TRBV28
J gene: TRBJ1-4
clone size: -
D gene: -
CDR3 protein: CASSLYSGEGKLFF
CDR3 DNA: TGTGCCAGCAGCCTTTACAGCGGGGAGGGAAAACTGTTTTTT